The clone carrying this T cell receptor beta chain has a handful of counts. The sample originates from a study of T cells in Graves' hyperthyroidism and ophthalmopathy. Using RNA transcripts as the source, TCR beta CDR3 regions were amplified. HTBI primers were the set used in a first-round RT-PCR of the TCR CDR3. TCRdb used MiXCR to reprocess the multiplex PCR reads, holding one entry per CDR3 protein. The sample contains some 380,000 distinct CDR3 sequences, around an eighth of which appear only once. Germline CDR1 reads LNHDA; CDR2 reads SQIVND (reference sequence). The CDR3 runs 15 residues. Trimming shortened V by 1 base and J by 2 bases, and 9 bases separated the two germline ends.

The sequence was collected from a man younger than 40 with Graves' hyperthyroidism that later progressed to Graves' ophthalmopathy. The V gene is TRBV19, the J gene TRBJ2-1; the D call may be TRBD1 or TRBD2 (5 bases each). The specimen sequenced was blood. In DNA form, the CDR3 reads TGTGCCAGTAGTATAGTTGGGGGACCCTACAATGAGCAGTTCTTC. Its translation is CASSIVGGPYNEQFF.